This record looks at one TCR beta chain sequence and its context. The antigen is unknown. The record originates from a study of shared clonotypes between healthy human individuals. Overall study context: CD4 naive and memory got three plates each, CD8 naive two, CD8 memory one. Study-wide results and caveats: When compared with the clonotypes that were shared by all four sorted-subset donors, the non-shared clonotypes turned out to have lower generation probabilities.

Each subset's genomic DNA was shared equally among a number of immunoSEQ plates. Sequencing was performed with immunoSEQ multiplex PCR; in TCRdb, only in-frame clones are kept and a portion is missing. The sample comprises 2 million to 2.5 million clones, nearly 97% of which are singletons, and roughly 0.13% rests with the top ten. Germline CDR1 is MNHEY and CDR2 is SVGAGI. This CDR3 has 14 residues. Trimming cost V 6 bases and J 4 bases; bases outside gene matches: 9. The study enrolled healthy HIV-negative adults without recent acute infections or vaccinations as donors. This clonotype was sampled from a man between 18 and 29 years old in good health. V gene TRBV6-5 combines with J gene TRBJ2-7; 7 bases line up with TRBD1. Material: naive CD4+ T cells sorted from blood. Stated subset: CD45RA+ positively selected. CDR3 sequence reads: CASSPRTGNYEQYF. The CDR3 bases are TGTGCCAGCAGCCCCCGGACAGGTAATTACGAGCAGTACTTC.